This TCR beta chain stems from a study of blood T cell repertoires in COVID-19. Study context: In each case, the material was cDNA or gDNA derived from T cells, B-cell-depleted T cells, or PBMCs.

How the authors handled the data: Amplification with reference gene primers provided the estimates of nucleated cell counts. Using immunoSEQ multiplex PCR, the repertoire was profiled, and TCRdb retains in-frame clones only, with some absent. The V and J calls and clone size were taken over from that table, and D and trimming were inferred from the DNA. The sample shows over 110,000 clones, approximately 88% of them seen only once. This clone was counted once. The ends were cut back, 6 bases at V and 0 bases at J, with 15 bases in the middle. CDR3 length: 16 amino acids. CDR1 is MNHEY and CDR2 is SMNVEV in the germline V gene (reference sequence).

The source of this sequence is a human donor in a cohort sampled during active COVID-19. Sequenced input: peripheral blood. The genes are TRBV27 and TRBJ2-1; TRBD2 is a possible D gene (6 bases). This CDR3 is CASSTMAGSSYNEQFF. DNA of the CDR3: TGTGCCAGCAGCACCATGGCCGGGAGCTCCTACAATGAGCAGTTCTTC.